The present T cell receptor (beta chain) was sequenced within a study of human T cells and chemical hapten exposure. General study results and limits: With DPC sensitization, TCRs exceeding 1 in 1000 frequency showed no change. Compared to controls, expanded TCRs made significantly more large clusters of similar CDR3s.

This clonotype was seen ten or more times. Its target is unknown. TCRdb ran MiXCR on the RACE reads and lists one entry per CDR3 protein. The sample holds over 55,000 distinct CDR3 sequences, roughly 10% seen once. This CDR3 has 15 residues. Germline V gene sequence: CDR1 KGHSH, CDR2 LQKENI. The ends lost 6 bases at V and 7 bases at J; junction bases unmatched: 9. Stated time point: patch test 3, about 24 weeks after DPC sensitization. Treatment meaning: therapeutic diphenylcyclopropenone sensitization with weekly scalp DPC. Donors were 18 to 70-year-old alopecia patients suitable for DPC. Total RNA came from unfractionated whole blood.

This specimen was whole blood, taken in connection with sensitization to the hapten diphenylcyclopropenone (DPC). The clonotype originates from a woman between 45 and 60 years old with alopecia areata. Some clones in this sample may be carry-over from other donors' samples. The rearrangement uses TRBV18 and TRBJ1-4, with 9 bases lining up with TRBD1. The CDR3 DNA reads TGTGCCAGCTCGTCGAACAGGGGGCCCAGTGAAAAACTGTTTTTT. This translates into CASSSNRGPSEKLFF. Looking up the rest from reference TRBV18 and TRBJ1-4 gives the full variable domain: NAGVMQNPRHLVRRRGQEARLRCSPMKGHSHVYWYRQLPEEGLKFMVYLQKENIIDESGMPKERFSAEFPKEGPSILRIQQVVRGDSAAYFCASSSNRGPSEKLFFGSGTQLSVL.